The entry below gives a single T cell receptor (beta chain) sequence along with its context. Original data processing: Nucleated cell number was recorded as an estimate derived from reference gene primer amplification. Here immunoSEQ multiplex PCR was the method, and the copy in TCRdb shows in-frame clones only, minus some. D and trimming were read from the DNA, whereas the V and J calls and clone size are those reported in that table. The repertoire includes around 200,000 clones, more than 75% of them detected once, and about 3% sits in the top ten. The entry originates in a study of blood T cell repertoires in COVID-19. The wider study: COVID-19 samples collected from the United States, Italy and Spain covered acute and convalescent phases. The cDNA or gDNA used as material had been derived from T cells, B-cell-depleted T cells, or PBMCs.

Unmatched junction bases numbered 11, after V lost 3 bases and J lost 2 bases. Looked up from germline, CDR1 is MDHEN and CDR2 is SYDVKM. CDR3 size: 19 residues. This TCR was recovered from a man between 40 and 49 years old with active or convalescent COVID-19. Sequencing input: peripheral blood. The rearrangement links TRBV28 to TRBJ2-5; TRBD2 agrees at 14 bases. CDR3 sequence (DNA): TGTGCCAGCAGTTTCCTCCGGACTAGCGGGGGGACGACGCAAGAGACCCAGTACTTC. This codes for CASSFLRTSGGTTQETQYF.